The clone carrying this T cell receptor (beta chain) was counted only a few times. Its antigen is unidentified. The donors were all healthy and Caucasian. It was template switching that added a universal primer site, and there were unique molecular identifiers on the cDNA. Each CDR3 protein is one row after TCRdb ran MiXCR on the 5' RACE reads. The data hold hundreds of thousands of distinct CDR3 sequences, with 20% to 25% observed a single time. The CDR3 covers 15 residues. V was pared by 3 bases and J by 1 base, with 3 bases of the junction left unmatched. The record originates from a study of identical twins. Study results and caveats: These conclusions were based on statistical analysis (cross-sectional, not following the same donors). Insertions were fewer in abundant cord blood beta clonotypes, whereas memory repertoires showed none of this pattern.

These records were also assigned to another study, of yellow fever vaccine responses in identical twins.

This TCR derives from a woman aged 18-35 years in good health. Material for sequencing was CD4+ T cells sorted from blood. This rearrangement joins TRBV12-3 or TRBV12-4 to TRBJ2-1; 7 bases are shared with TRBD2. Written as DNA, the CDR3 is TGTGCCAGCAGTTTCAAGCGGGGTTCCTACAATGAGCAGTTCTTC. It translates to CASSFKRGSYNEQFF.